This T cell receptor beta chain was sequenced for a study of T cell changes during pregnancy in multiple sclerosis. TCRdb's copy holds only in-frame clones and misses some; the assay was immunoSEQ multiplex PCR. In the table there are about 60,000 clones, 96% of which are singletons. V shed 8 bases and J shed 0 bases, with 10 bases lying between them. The CDR3 runs to 14 residues. CDR1 MNHEY and CDR2 SMNVEV come from the germline V gene (reference sequence). This chain uses TRBV27 with TRBJ2-2, with D uncertain. The clonotype comes from a female donor with multiple sclerosis, enrolled in a pregnancy study. This specimen was CD8+ T cells from peripheral blood mononuclear cells, taken after pregnancy. The CDR3 nucleotides are TGTGCCAGCTCCAGTCCCGCGAACACCGGGGAGCTGTTTTTT. Translation: CASSSPANTGELFF.